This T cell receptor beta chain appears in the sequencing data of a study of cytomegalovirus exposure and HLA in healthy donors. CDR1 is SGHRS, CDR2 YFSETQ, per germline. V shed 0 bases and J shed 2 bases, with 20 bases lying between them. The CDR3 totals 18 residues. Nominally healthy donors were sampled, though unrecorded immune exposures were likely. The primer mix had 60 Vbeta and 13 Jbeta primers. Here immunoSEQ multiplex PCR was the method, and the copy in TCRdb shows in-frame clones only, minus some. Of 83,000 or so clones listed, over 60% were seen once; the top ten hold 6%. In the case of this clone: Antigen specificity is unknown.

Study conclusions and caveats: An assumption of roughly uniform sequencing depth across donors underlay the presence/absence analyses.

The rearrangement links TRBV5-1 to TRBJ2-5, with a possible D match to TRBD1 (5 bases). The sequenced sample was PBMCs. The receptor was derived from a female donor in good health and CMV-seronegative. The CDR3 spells CASSLAPFRDYRQETQYF. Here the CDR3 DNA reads TGCGCCAGCAGCTTGGCTCCCTTCAGGGATTACCGTCAAGAGACCCAGTACTTC.